This T cell receptor (beta chain) was captured in a study of OX40 agonist ivuxolimab in advanced cancers. Notes on the study in general: Among patients with partial responses at 0.1-3.0 mg/kg, clonal expansion was among the lowest. It was not determined which antigens were specifically recognized by the peripheral T cells that had undergone clonal expansion.

Method: immunoSEQ multiplex PCR; TCRdb's copy keeps in-frame clones and lacks some. This table holds tens of thousands of clones, 70% to 90% found once. A single count supports this clone. Its antigen is undetermined. This CDR3 is 11 amino acids long. CDR1 and CDR2 from the germline V gene are DFQATT and SNEGSKA (reference sequence). The junction had 1 base not matched to a gene; V was cut back by 7 bases and J by 7 bases. The V call is TRBV20-1, the J call TRBJ2-1; 10 nucleotides align to TRBD2. The source material was CD4+ or CD8+ T cells sorted from blood, sampled in a trial of the OX40 agonist ivuxolimab. This receptor was obtained from an adult with an advanced solid tumor such as melanoma, head and neck, liver or kidney cancer. The CDR3 region is CSEAGGNEQFF. The CDR3 DNA reads TGCAGTGAAGCGGGAGGGAATGAGCAGTTCTTC.